This T cell receptor (beta chain) emerged from a study of blood T cells in healthy people across ages. Using a J-beta primer mix together with a sample-barcoded 5' primer, a second PCR was run for about 7 to 12 cycles. A tag from a template-switch adaptor with 12 random nucleotides marked each cDNA molecule. A minimum of 2.5 million CDR3-containing paired-end reads was obtained for each sample. TCRdb fed the 5' RACE reads into MiXCR, producing one record per CDR3 protein. Here the sample spans approximately 1.5 million distinct CDR3 sequences, about 31% being singletons. A word on this clonotype: Its antigen is unknown.

With each sample, at least 5 micrograms of total RNA were extracted. Whole-study results and caveats: Per million T cells, TCR beta diversity dropped about linearly as age rose.

The sample comprised blood. The origin of this receptor is a woman under 40 in good health.

The chain's CDR3 is CSVPGQGGWGEQFF. CDR3 DNA sequence: TGCAGCGTTCCTGGACAGGGAGGCTGGGGTGAGCAGTTCTTC. The V call is TRBV29-1, the J call TRBJ2-1; 8 bases map to TRBD1. With V trimmed by 5 bases and J by 9 bases, 12 bases remained unmatched. Germline-derived CDR1 and CDR2 are SQVTM and ANQGSEA. The CDR3 consists of 14 residues.